A selection of T cell receptor beta chains follows, all from one sample in a study of T cells in Graves' hyperthyroidism and ophthalmopathy. Using its own MiXCR run on the multiplex PCR reads, TCRdb lists one record per CDR3 protein. The data show roughly 710,000 distinct CDR3 sequences, about a third seen once. Sequencing was done on a sample of blood. All receptors derive from a woman aged 35 to 49 with Graves' hyperthyroidism. Each CDR3 is given with its conserved first and last residue. The order of the fields is J gene, D gene, clone size, V gene, CDR3 protein, CDR3 DNA. D genes are given only for firm matches. Not every row has a clone size; where given, it reads once, few, many or a size class.

J: TRBJ1-2; D: NA; size: many; V: TRBV29-1; CDR3: CSVKDRSNYGYTF; DNA: TGCAGCGTGAAAGACCGTTCTAACTATGGCTACACCTTC
J: TRBJ2-7; D: TRBD1; size: NA; V: TRBV25-1; CDR3: CASSDLTSGTGNRHEQYF; DNA: TGTGCCAGCAGTGACCTAACTTCCGGGACAGGGAATCGTCACGAGCAGTACTTC
J: TRBJ1-2; D: TRBD1; size: NA; V: TRBV19; CDR3: CASMGDRGRAGSGRTF; DNA: TGTGCCAGTATGGGGGACAGGGGGCGCGCCGGTTCCGGGCGCACCTTC
J: TRBJ2-5; D: NA; size: NA; V: TRBV29-1; CDR3: CSYTGPAGEAQYF; DNA: TGCAGCTACACCGGTCCGGCCGGGGAGGCCCAGTACTTC
J: TRBJ1-1; D: NA; size: many; V: TRBV12-5; CDR3: CASGLERAFF; DNA: TGTGCTAGTGGTTTGGAGAGAGCTTTCTTT
J: TRBJ2-7; D: TRBD1; size: few; V: TRBV11-2; CDR3: CASSYSPQGQGTYEQYF; DNA: TGTGCCAGCAGTTACTCGCCTCAAGGACAGGGGACCTACGAGCAGTACTTC
J: TRBJ1-1; D: NA; size: many; V: TRBV10-3; CDR3: CAIGQPGVQNTEAFF; DNA: TGTGCCATCGGACAGCCGGGCGTTCAGAACACTGAAGCTTTCTTT
J: TRBJ1-1; D: TRBD1; size: NA; V: TRBV19; CDR3: CASSNDRGNTEAFF; DNA: TGTGCCAGTAGTAATGACAGGGGGAACACTGAAGCTTTCTTT
J: TRBJ2-7; D: NA; size: many; V: TRBV9; CDR3: CASSVEETYEQYF; DNA: TGTGCCAGCAGCGTAGAGGAGACCTACGAGCAGTACTTC
J: TRBJ2-2; D: NA; size: NA; V: TRBV5-1; CDR3: CASSLGENTGELFF; DNA: TGCGCCAGCAGCTTAGGAGAGAACACCGGGGAGCTGTTTTTT